The 25 T cell receptor beta chains below all came from one sample that was sequenced in a study of T-cell memory formation after mild COVID-19. TCRdb used MiXCR to reprocess the 5' RACE reads, holding one entry per CDR3 protein. Of fewer than 350,000 distinct CDR3 sequences listed, approximately 8% are singletons. The sequenced sample was PBMCs or a T cell subset sorted from them (not recorded which). The source is a man younger than 35 who had mild COVID-19 (a few samples of this study predate the infection). Cell type and time point are not known.

The V gene is TRBV4-2, the J gene TRBJ2-3; D may be TRBD2 (5 bases). The ends were cut back, 0 bases at V and 1 base at J, with 20 bases in the middle. The CDR3 sequence is 19 residues long. CDR1 and CDR2 (germline): LGHNA, YNFKEQ. CDR3: CASSQDSGGRFDRTDTQYF. The CDR3 DNA follows: TGTGCCAGCAGCCAAGATTCCGGAGGCCGATTCGACCGCACAGATACGCAGTATTTT.

The V and J genes are TRBV12-3 or TRBV12-4 and TRBJ2-2, with 12 bases fitting TRBD1. V gave up 5 bases and J gave up 6 bases; unmatched junction bases: 19. The CDR3 consists of 20 residues. The CDR3 bases are TGTGCCAGCAGTGGGGTCCGGGACAGGGGGCGCGAGGTTGCTGCCGGGGAGCTGTTTTTT. Residues: CASSGVRDRGREVAAGELFF.

This clonotype was detected many times. The chain combines TRBV7-2 with TRBJ1-6; no firm D call. Germline-derived CDR1 and CDR2 are SGHTA and FQGNSA. This CDR3 is built from 15 residues. V shed 1 base and J shed 0 bases, with 4 bases lying between them. The CDR3 loop reads CASSLGGSYNSPLHF. The CDR3 region has the DNA TGTGCCAGCAGCTTAGGGGGCTCCTATAATTCACCCCTCCACTTT.

This clonotype occurred a few times. This CDR3 reads CASSPLAGDLQETQYF. CDR3 DNA: TGTGCCAGCTCACCATTAGCGGGGGACCTCCAAGAGACCCAGTACTTC. This chain joins TRBV18 and TRBJ2-5; 9 bases fit TRBD2. This CDR3 spans 16 amino acids. J gave up 1 base and V 2 bases, and 5 bases lay outside the gene matches. CDR1 KGHSH and CDR2 LQKENI come from the germline V gene.

This clonotype was counted a few times. The chain joins TRBV7-8 to TRBJ1-2; no reliable D call. The CDR3 has 14 residues. Deletions cut 2 bases from V and 0 bases from J, with 7 bases between. Germline V gene lookup returns CDR1 SGHVS and CDR2 FQNEAQ. In DNA, the CDR3 is TGTGCCAGCAGCTTACTGACAACTAACTATGGCTACACCTTC. Protein sequence: CASSLLTTNYGYTF.

CDR3 region: CASSPQGIHADTQYF. CDR3 in DNA: TGTGCCAGCAGCCCTCAGGGGATCCACGCAGATACGCAGTATTTT. V and J are TRBV9 and TRBJ2-3; the D gene is possibly TRBD1 (6 bases). Per germline, CDR1 SGDLS and CDR2 YYNGEE. V was pared by 4 bases and J by 4 bases, with 16 bases between. The CDR3 has 15 residues.

This clonotype occurred a few times. J is TRBJ1-1 and V is TRBV6-5, with D uncertain. The CDR3 is 13 amino acids. Trimming removed 4 bases at V and 3 bases at J, with 9 bases between. Germline V gene sequence: CDR1 MNHEY, CDR2 SVGAGI. This CDR3 reads CASSFLGDTEAFF. The CDR3 region has the DNA TGTGCCAGCAGTTTCCTGGGCGACACTGAAGCTTTCTTT.

This clonotype was seen more than once but under ten times. V is TRBV5-1 and J is TRBJ1-1; D gene ambiguous. Trimming removed 1 base from V and 0 bases from J, with 10 bases in between. CDR1 is SGHRS, CDR2 YFSETQ, per germline. CDR3 length: 15 amino acids. The CDR3 coding sequence is TGCGCCAGCAGCTTGATTCCAGGTATGAACACTGAAGCTTTCTTT. Encoded protein: CASSLIPGMNTEAFF.

This clonotype came up a few times. The DNA of the CDR3 is TGTGCCAGCAGCGGAAACAGGGTCGACGCTAACTATGGCTACACCTTC. It specifies CASSGNRVDANYGYTF. The chain is built from TRBV9 and TRBJ1-2, with a possible D match to TRBD1 (6 bases). Germline-derived CDR1 and CDR2 are SGDLS and YYNGEE. This CDR3 contains 16 residues. V lost 3 bases to trimming and J lost 0 bases, with 15 bases between them.

This clonotype was seen a few times. The rearrangement joins TRBV5-5 to TRBJ1-1; 8 bases are a match to TRBD1. Trimming removed 4 bases from V and 5 bases from J; junction bases left unmatched: 4. Per the germline V gene, CDR1 is SGHKS and CDR2 is YYEKEE (reference sequence). CDR3 length equals 13 residues. The chain's CDR3 is CASSGQGWTEAFF. The CDR3 region has the DNA TGTGCCAGCAGCGGACAGGGTTGGACTGAAGCTTTCTTT.

This clonotype was counted only a few times. This sequence joins TRBV7-2 and TRBJ2-5; 8 nucleotides line up with TRBD2. The CDR3 runs 12 residues. CDR1 is SGHTA, CDR2 FQGNSA, per germline. Trimming cost V 6 bases and J 9 bases; bases outside gene matches: 6. CDR3 in DNA: TGTGCCAGCAGTAGCGGGGTCATGGCCCAGTACTTC. Its protein is CASSSGVMAQYF.

This clonotype has ten or more counts. The V call is TRBV6-5, the J call TRBJ2-1; D is unclear. V was clipped by 0 bases and J by 5 bases, with 11 bases between them. This CDR3 contains 15 residues. Germline CDR1 reads MNHEY; CDR2 reads SVGAGI. Here the CDR3 DNA reads TGTGCCAGCAGTTACTCGAGTGGGATCAACAATGAGCAGTTCTTC. The encoded protein is CASSYSSGINNEQFF.

This clonotype has at least ten counts. The rearrangement uses TRBV2 and TRBJ2-7, with TRBD1 matching over 9 bases. CDR3 length equals 14 residues. V lost 9 bases to trimming and J lost 2 bases; unmatched junction nucleotides: 8. Germline assignment: CDR1 SNHLY and CDR2 FYNNEI. The DNA of the CDR3 is TGTGCCAGAAGCTCGGGACAGGGCACCTACGAGCAGTACTTC. Its protein is CARSSGQGTYEQYF.

This clonotype was detected a few times. The V gene is TRBV27, the J gene TRBJ2-1; D is uncertain. The CDR3 loop spans 14 amino acids. V lost 7 bases, J lost 0 bases, and 10 bases lay in between. Germline CDR1 and CDR2: MNHEY and SMNVEV (reference sequence). The CDR3: CASNVGYSYNEQFF. The DNA of the CDR3 is TGTGCCAGCAACGTTGGCTACTCCTACAATGAGCAGTTCTTC.

This clonotype has a handful of counts. The chain is built from TRBV4-1 and TRBJ1-2; 7 positions agree with TRBD1. Germline loops: CDR1 MGHRA, CDR2 YSYEKL. J was trimmed by 6 bases and V by 0 bases; bases with no gene match: 13. The CDR3 has 17 amino acids. CDR3 coding DNA: TGCGCCAGCAGCCAAGATTCCGGGTGGGTAGGGGGCGATGGCTACACCTTC. Translating gives CASSQDSGWVGGDGYTF.

The chain joins TRBV27 to TRBJ1-6, with a weak D call TRBD1 (6 bases). Trimming removed 4 bases from V and 8 bases from J, with 12 bases in between. CDR3 size: 14 residues. The germline V gene encodes CDR1 MNHEY and CDR2 SMNVEV (reference sequence). The CDR3 nucleotides read TGTGCCAGCAGTTACAGGGTCGCGGATTCACCCCTCCACTTT. The encoded protein is CASSYRVADSPLHF.

A note on this clonotype: With a much larger clone just one base away, this may be a read error. The chain employs TRBV7-2 and TRBJ2-1; D unclear. There are 10 residues in the CDR3. V lost 5 bases and J lost 5, with 1 base in between. From germline, CDR1 is SGHTA and CDR2 FQGNSA. The CDR3 region is CASSDNEQFF. Here the CDR3 DNA reads TGTGCCAGCAGCGACAATGAGCAGTTCTTC.

At least ten counts were recorded for this clonotype. This rearrangement joins TRBV5-1 to TRBJ2-7; TRBD2 might be the D (6 bases). The CDR3 length is 15 residues. The V gene's germline CDR1 is SGHRS and CDR2 YFSETQ. Trimming removed 4 bases at V and 2 bases at J, with 16 bases between. As DNA, the CDR3 is TGCGCCAGCAGCCCCAACAGCGGGTCCCCCTACGAGCAGTACTTC. Translating it yields CASSPNSGSPYEQYF.

This clonotype turned up a few times. The gene calls are TRBV20-1 and TRBJ1-1, with TRBD1 identical over 7 bases. Trimming took 3 bases from V and 8 from J; bases not matched to a gene: 6. Per germline, CDR1 DFQATT and CDR2 SNEGSKA (reference sequence). The CDR3 has 12 amino acids. The CDR3 protein is CSASRQGMEAFF. The CDR3 DNA is TGCAGTGCTAGCAGACAGGGAATGGAAGCTTTCTTT.

This clonotype has a count of ten or more. The V gene is TRBV6-2 or TRBV6-3, the J gene TRBJ2-5, with TRBD1 as a possible D gene (5 bases). V gave up 8 bases and J gave up 1 base, with 11 bases separating them. The CDR3 length is 13 residues. Germline loops: CDR1 MNHEY, CDR2 SVGEGT. CDR3 in amino acids: CASATVLQETQYF. In nucleotides, the CDR3 is TGTGCCAGCGCGACAGTCCTCCAAGAGACCCAGTACTTC.

This sequence joins TRBV5-1 and TRBJ1-5; maybe TRBD1 (6 bases). V lost 7 bases to trimming and J lost 5 bases, with 16 bases between them. CDR3 size: 14 residues. Germline V gene data show CDR1 as SGHRS and CDR2 as YFSETQ. CDR3 protein: CASSPTTGDQPQHF. CDR3 DNA: TGCGCCAGCTCACCGACGACAGGAGATCAGCCCCAGCATTTT.

This clonotype was seen more than once but under ten times. The V call is TRBV27, the J call TRBJ2-7; 9 bases map to TRBD1. This CDR3 is 14 amino acids long. V was pared by 4 bases and J by 5 bases, with 6 bases of the junction left unmatched. Germline V lookup: CDR1 MNHEY, CDR2 SMNVEV (reference sequence). The CDR3, as DNA: TGTGCCAGCAGTTCGGGACAGGGCATCAACGAGCAGTACGTC. It encodes CASSSGQGINEQYV.

This clonotype has more than one count but fewer than ten. CDR3 nucleotides: TGTGCCAGCAACGCCGTGCAGGGGTACAATGAGCAGTTCTTC. Encoded protein: CASNAVQGYNEQFF. V is TRBV6-5 and J is TRBJ2-1; a possible D gene is TRBD1 (6 bases). Germline-derived CDR1 and CDR2 are MNHEY and SVGAGI. V lost 7 bases and J 4 bases, leaving 14 bases between the germline ends. This CDR3 has 14 amino acids.

The table lists this clonotype with a few counts. The rearrangement joins TRBV14 to TRBJ1-2, with 7 bases identical to TRBD1. This CDR3 contains 16 residues. The ends lost 0 bases at V and 8 bases at J; junction bases unmatched: 12. The germline V gene has CDR1 SGHDN and CDR2 FVKESK. The DNA of the CDR3 is TGTGCCAGCAGCCAAGATCTCGGAGGGGGCGCCTTAGGCTACACCTTC. This encodes CASSQDLGGGALGYTF. The variable domain in full, with the rest retrieved from reference TRBV14 and TRBJ1-2, is EAGVTQFPSHSVIEKGQTVTLRCDPISGHDNLYWYRRVMGKEIKFLLHFVKESKQDESGMPNNRFLAERTGGTYSTLKVQPAELEDSGVYFCASSQDLGGGALGYTFGSGTRLTVV.

The chain recombines TRBV7-9 with TRBJ1-5; D is perhaps TRBD1 (5 bases). This CDR3 comprises 15 residues. The V end was cut by 6 bases, the J end by 7 bases, with 19 bases between. CDR1 is SEHNR and CDR2 is FQNEAQ in the germline V gene (reference sequence). The CDR3 nucleotides read TGTGCCAGCAGTCCTGGGGGGGGGACCGGACAGCCCCAGCATTTT. It encodes CASSPGGGTGQPQHF.